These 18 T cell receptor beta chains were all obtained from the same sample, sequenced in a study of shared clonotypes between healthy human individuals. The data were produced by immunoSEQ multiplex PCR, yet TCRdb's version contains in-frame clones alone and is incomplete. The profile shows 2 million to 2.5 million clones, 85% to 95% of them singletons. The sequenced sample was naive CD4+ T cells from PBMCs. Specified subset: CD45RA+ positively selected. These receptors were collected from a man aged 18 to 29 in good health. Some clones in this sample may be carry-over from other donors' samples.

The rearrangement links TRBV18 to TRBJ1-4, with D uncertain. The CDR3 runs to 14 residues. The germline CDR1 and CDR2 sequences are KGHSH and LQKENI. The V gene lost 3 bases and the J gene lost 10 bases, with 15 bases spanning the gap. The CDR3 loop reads CASSPSGWMGKLFF. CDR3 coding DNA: TGTGCCAGCTCACCCAGCGGTTGGATGGGAAAACTGTTTTTT.

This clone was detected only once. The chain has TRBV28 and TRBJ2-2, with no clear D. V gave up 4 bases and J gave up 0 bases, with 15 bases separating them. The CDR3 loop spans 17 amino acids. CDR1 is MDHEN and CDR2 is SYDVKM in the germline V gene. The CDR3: CASSSPRVRANTGELFF. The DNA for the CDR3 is TGTGCCAGCAGTTCTCCCCGGGTCAGAGCGAACACCGGGGAGCTGTTTTTT.

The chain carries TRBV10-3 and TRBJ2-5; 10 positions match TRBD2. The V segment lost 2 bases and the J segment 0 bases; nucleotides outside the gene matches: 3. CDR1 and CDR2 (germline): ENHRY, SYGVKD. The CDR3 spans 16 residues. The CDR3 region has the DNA TGTGCCATCAGTGAGGGTACTAGCGGGGACCAAGAGACCCAGTACTTC. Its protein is CAISEGTSGDQETQYF.

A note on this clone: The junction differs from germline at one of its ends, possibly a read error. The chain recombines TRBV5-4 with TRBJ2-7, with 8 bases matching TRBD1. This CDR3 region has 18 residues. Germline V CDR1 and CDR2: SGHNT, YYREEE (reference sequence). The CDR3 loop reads CASSLVYGTGPGAYEQYF. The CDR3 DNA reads TGTGCCAGCAGTTTGGTGTATGGGACAGGACCGGGTGCCTACGAGCAGTACTTC.

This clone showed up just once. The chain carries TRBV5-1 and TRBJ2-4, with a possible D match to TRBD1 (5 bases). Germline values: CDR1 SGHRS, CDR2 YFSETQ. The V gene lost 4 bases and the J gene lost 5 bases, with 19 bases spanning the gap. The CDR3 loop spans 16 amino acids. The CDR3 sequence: CASSLILGAGENIQYF. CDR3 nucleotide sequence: TGCGCCAGCAGCCTCATCCTTGGGGCTGGAGAAAACATTCAGTACTTC.

This CDR3 is CASSQDLRWDEQYF. CDR3 sequence (DNA): TGCGCCAGCAGCCAAGATCTCAGGTGGGACGAGCAGTACTTC. This rearrangement joins TRBV4-1 to TRBJ2-7, with D hard to call. The germline gives CDR1 MGHRA, CDR2 YSYEKL. CDR3 length: 14 amino acids. Trimming pared 0 bases from V and 5 bases from J, leaving 11 bases between.

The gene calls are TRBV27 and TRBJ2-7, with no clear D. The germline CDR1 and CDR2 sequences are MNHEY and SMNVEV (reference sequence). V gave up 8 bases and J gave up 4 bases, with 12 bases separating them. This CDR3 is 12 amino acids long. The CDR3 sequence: CASLSKGYEQYF. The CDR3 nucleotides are TGTGCCAGCCTGTCGAAAGGATACGAGCAGTACTTC.

CDR3 DNA: TGTGCCAGCAGTGAACCATTCAGGGGCGCAACCGGGGAGCTGTTTTTT. Its translation: CASSEPFRGATGELFF. The genes are TRBV6-1 and TRBJ2-2; D perhaps matches TRBD1 (6 bases). The CDR3 extends over 16 amino acids. V lost 2 bases and J lost 5, with 15 bases in between. From germline, CDR1 is MNHNS and CDR2 SASEGT.

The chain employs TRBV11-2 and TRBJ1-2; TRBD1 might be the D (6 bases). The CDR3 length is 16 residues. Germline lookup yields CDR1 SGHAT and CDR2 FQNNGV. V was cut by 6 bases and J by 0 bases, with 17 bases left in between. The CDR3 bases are TGTGCCAGCAGGCGACGGCCGGACAGCCCTAACTATGGCTACACCTTC. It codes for CASRRRPDSPNYGYTF.

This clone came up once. The CDR3: CASSPRPPTAFF. The CDR3 DNA reads TGTGCCAGCAGCCCCCGCCCTCCCACAGCTTTCTTT. The chain employs TRBV7-2 and TRBJ1-1; D gene uncertain. There are 12 residues in the CDR3. Germline CDR1 SGHTA, CDR2 FQGNSA. Trimming took off 5 bases at V and 10 bases at J, with 14 bases between the two ends.

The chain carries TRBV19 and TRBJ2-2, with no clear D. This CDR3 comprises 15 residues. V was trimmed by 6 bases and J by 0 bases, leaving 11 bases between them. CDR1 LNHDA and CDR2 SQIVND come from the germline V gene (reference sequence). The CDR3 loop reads CASRPETTNTGELFF. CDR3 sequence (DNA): TGTGCCAGTAGGCCCGAGACAACGAACACCGGGGAGCTGTTTTTT. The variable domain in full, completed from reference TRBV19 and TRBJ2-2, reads DGGITQSPKYLFRKEGQNVTLSCEQNLNHDAMYWYRQDPGQGLRLIYYSQIVNDFQKGDIAEGYSVSREKKESFPLTVTSAQKNPTAFYLCASRPETTNTGELFFGEGSRLTVL.

CDR3 DNA: TGCGCCAGCAGCTTGGTGCCGGACTATAGCAATCAGCCCCAGCATTTT. Translation gives CASSLVPDYSNQPQHF. The chain combines TRBV5-1 with TRBJ1-5; D is unclear. This CDR3 has 16 amino acids. V lost 0 bases, J lost 0 bases, and 10 bases lay in between. Germline lookup yields CDR1 SGHRS and CDR2 YFSETQ.

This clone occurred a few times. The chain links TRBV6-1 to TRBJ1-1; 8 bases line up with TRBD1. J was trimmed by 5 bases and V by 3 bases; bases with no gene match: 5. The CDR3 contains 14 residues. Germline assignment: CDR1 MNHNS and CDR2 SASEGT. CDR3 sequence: CASSDRGRGTEAFF. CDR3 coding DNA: TGTGCCAGCAGTGACAGGGGGCGCGGGACTGAAGCTTTCTTT.

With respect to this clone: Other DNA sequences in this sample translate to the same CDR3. Here the CDR3 reads CASSFRNNQPQHF. In DNA, the CDR3 is TGTGCCAGCAGTTTTCGGAACAATCAGCCCCAGCATTTT. The J gene is TRBJ1-5, the V gene TRBV27; no definite D call. With 3 bases removed from V and 3 bases from J, the gap between germline ends came to 6 bases. The CDR3 sequence is 13 residues long. CDR1 and CDR2 from the germline V gene are MNHEY and SMNVEV (reference sequence).

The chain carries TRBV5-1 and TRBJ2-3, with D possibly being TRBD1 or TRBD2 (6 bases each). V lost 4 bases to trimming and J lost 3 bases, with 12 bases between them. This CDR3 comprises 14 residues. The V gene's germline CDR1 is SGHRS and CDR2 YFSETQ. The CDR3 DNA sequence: TGCGCCAGCAGCAACAGGGCGGGAACAGATACGCAGTATTTT. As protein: CASSNRAGTDTQYF.

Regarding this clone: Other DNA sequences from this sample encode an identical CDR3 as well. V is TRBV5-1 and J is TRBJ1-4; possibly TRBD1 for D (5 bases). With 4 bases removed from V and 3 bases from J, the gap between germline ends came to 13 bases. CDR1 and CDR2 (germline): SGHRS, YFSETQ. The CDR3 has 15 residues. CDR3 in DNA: TGCGCCAGCAGCCTTGTGGGAGGGGCTAATGAAAAACTGTTTTTT. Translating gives CASSLVGGANEKLFF.

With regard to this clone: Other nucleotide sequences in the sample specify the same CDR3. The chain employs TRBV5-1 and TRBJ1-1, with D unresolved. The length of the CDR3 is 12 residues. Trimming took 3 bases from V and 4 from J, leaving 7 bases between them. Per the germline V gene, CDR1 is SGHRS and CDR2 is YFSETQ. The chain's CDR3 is CASSSQGTEAFF. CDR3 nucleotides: TGCGCCAGCAGCTCCCAAGGCACTGAAGCTTTCTTT.

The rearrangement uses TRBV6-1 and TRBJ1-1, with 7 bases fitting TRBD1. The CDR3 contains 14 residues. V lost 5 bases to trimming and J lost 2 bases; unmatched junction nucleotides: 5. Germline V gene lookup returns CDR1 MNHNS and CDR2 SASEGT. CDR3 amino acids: CASSIAGGNTEAFF. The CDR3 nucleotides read TGTGCCAGCAGTATCGCAGGGGGTAACACTGAAGCTTTCTTT.